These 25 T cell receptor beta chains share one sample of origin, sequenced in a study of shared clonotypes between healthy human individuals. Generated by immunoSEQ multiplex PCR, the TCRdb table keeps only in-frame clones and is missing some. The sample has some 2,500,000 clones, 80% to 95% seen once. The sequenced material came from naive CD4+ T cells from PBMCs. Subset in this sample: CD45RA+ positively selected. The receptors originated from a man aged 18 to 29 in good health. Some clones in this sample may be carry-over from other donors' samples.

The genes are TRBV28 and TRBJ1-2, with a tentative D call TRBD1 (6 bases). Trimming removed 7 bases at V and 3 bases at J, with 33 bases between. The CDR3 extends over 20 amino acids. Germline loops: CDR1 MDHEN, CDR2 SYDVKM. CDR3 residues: CASNPPGGAGSTLVDYGYTF. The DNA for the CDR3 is TGTGCCAGCAACCCACCGGGGGGGGCAGGCTCCACCTTGGTAGACTATGGCTACACCTTC.

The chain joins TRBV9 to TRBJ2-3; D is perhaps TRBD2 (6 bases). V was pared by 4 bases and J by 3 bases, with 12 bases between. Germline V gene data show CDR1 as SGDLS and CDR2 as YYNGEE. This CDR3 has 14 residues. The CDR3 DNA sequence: TGTGCCAGCAGCCCTAAGGCGGGAACAGATACGCAGTATTTT. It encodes CASSPKAGTDTQYF.

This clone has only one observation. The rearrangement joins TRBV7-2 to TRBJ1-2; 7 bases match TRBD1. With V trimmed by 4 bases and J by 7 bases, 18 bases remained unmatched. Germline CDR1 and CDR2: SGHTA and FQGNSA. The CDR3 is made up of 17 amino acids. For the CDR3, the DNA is TGTGCCAGCAGCTCTTACGCCGGGACAGATGATTCTGGTGGCTACACCTTC. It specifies CASSSYAGTDDSGGYTF.

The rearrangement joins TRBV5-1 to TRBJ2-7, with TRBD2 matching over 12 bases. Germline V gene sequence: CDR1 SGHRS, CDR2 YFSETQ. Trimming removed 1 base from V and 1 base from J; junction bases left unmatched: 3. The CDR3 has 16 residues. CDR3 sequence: CASSLITSGRSYEQYF. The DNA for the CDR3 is TGCGCCAGCAGCTTGATCACTAGCGGGAGGTCCTACGAGCAGTACTTC.

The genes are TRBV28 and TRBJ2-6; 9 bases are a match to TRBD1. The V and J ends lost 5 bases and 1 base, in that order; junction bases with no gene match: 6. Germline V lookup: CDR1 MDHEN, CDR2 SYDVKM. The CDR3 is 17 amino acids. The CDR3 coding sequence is TGTGCCAGCAGTATTGGACAGGGGAAGTCTGGGGCCAACGTCCTGACTTTC. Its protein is CASSIGQGKSGANVLTF.

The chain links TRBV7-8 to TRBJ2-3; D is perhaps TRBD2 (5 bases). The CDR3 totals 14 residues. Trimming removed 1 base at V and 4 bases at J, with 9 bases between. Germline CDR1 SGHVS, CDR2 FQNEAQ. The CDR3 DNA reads TGTGCCAGCAGCTTAGAGCCAGCGGCAGATACGCAGTATTTT. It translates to CASSLEPAADTQYF.

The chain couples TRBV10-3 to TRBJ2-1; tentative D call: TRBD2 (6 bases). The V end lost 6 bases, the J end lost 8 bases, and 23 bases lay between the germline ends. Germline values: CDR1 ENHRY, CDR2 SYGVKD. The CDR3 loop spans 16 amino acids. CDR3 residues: CAISPRGTGAVDEQFF. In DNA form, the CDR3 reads TGTGCCATCAGCCCTAGGGGTACGGGAGCAGTAGATGAGCAGTTCTTC.

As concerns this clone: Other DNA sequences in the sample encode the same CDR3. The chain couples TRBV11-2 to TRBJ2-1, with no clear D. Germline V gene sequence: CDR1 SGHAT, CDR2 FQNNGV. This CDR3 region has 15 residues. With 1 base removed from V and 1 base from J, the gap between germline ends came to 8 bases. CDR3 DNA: TGTGCCAGCAGCTTAGTCCCTGGATCCTACAATGAGCAGTTCTTC. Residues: CASSLVPGSYNEQFF.

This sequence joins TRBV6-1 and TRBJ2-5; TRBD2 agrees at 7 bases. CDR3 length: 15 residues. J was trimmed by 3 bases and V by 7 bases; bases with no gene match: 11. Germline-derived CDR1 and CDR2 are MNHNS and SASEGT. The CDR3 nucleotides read TGTGCCAGCACTTTAAATAGGGCGGGGGAAGAGACCCAGTACTTC. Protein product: CASTLNRAGEETQYF.

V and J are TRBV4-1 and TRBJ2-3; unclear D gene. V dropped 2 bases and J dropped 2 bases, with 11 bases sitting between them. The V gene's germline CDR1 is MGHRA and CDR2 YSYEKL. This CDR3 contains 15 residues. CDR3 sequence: CASSQSHLFTDTQYF. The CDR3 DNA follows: TGCGCCAGCAGCCAATCTCACCTATTCACAGATACGCAGTATTTT.

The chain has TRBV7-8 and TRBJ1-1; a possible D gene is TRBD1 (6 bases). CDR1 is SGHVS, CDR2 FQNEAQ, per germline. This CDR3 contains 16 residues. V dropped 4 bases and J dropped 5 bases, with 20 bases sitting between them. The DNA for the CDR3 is TGTGCCAGCAGCTACCTAACTCAGGGGATGGGGACTGAAGCTTTCTTT. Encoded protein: CASSYLTQGMGTEAFF.

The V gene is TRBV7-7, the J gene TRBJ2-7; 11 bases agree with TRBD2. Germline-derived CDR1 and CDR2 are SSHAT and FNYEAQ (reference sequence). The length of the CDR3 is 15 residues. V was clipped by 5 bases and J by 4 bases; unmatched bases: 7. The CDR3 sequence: CASSRSGRVSYEQYF. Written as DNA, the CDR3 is TGTGCCAGCAGCCGTAGCGGGAGGGTTAGTTACGAGCAGTACTTC.

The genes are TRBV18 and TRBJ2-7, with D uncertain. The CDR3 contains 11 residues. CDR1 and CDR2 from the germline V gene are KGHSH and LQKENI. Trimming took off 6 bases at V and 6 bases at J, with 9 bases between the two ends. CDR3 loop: CASSPEREQYF. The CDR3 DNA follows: TGTGCCAGCTCTCCCGAGCGCGAGCAGTACTTC.

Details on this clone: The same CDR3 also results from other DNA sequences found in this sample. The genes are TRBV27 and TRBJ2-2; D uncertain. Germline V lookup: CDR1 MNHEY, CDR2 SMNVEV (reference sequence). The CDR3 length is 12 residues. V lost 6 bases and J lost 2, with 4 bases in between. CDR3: CASSLNTGELFF. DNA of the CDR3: TGTGCCAGCAGCCTTAACACCGGGGAGCTGTTTTTT.

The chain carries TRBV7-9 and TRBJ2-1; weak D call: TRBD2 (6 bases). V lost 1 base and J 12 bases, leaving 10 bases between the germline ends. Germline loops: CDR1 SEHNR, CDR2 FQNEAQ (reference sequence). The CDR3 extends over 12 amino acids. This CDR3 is CASSLEGGTQFF. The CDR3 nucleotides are TGTGCCAGCAGCTTAGAGGGCGGGACGCAGTTCTTC.

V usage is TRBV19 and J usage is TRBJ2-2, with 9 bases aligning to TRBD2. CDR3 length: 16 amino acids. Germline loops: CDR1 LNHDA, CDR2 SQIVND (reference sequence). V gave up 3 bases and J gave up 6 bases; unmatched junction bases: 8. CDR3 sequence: CASSIGLAGSSGELFF. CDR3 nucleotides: TGTGCCAGTAGTATTGGGCTAGCGGGATCCTCCGGGGAGCTGTTTTTT.

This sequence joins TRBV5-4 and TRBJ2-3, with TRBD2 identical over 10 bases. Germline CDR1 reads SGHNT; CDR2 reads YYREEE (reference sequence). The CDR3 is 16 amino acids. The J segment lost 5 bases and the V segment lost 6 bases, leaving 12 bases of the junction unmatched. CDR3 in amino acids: CASTPKASGGGDTQYF. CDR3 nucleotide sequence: TGTGCCAGCACCCCTAAGGCTAGCGGGGGAGGAGATACGCAGTATTTT.

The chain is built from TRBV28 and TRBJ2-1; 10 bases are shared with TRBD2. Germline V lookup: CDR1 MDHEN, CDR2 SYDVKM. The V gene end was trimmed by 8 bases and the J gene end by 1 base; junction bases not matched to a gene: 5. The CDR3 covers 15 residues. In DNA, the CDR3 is TGTGCCAGCGGTCAACTAGCGGGATCCTACAATGAGCAGTTCTTC. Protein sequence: CASGQLAGSYNEQFF.

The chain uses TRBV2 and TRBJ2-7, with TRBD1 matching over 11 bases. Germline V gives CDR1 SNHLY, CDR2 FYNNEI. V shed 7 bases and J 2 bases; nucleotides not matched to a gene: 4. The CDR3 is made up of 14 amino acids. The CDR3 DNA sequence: TGTGCCAGCAACGGACAGGGGGCGACCTACGAGCAGTACTTC. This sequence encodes CASNGQGATYEQYF.

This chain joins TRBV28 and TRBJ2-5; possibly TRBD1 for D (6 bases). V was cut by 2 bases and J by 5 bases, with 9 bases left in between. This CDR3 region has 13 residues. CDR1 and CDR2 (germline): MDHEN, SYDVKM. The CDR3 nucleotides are TGTGCCAGCAGTTTAGAGCAGGGGGAGACCCAGTACTTC. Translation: CASSLEQGETQYF.

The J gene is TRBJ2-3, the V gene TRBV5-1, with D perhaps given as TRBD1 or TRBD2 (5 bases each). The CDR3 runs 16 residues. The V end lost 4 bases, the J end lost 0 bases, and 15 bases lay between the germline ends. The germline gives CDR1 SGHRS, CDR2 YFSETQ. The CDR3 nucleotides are TGCGCCAGCAGCCAAGGGACGGGGACGAGCACAGATACGCAGTATTTT. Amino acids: CASSQGTGTSTDTQYF.

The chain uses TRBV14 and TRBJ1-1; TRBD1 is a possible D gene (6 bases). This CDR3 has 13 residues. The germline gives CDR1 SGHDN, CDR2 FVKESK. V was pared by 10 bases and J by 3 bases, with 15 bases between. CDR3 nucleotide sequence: TGTGCCATATCGACAGGTCTGGACACTGAAGCTTTCTTT. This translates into CAISTGLDTEAFF. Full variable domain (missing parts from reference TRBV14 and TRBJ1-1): EAGVTQFPSHSVIEKGQTVTLRCDPISGHDNLYWYRRVMGKEIKFLLHFVKESKQDESGMPNNRFLAERTGGTYSTLKVQPAELEDSGVYFCAISTGLDTEAFFGQGTRLTVV.

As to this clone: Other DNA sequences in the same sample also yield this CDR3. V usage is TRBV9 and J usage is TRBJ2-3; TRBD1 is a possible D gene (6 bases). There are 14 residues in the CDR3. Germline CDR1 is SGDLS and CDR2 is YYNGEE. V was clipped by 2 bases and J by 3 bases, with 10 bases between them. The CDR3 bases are TGTGCCAGCAGCGTGAGTACAGGGACAGATACGCAGTATTTT. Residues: CASSVSTGTDTQYF.

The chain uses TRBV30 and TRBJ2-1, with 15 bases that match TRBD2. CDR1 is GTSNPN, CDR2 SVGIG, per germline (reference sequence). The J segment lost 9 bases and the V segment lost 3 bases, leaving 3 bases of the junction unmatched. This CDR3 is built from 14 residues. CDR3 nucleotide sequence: TGTGCCTGGAGCGGACTAGCGGGAGGGCTTGAGCAGTTCTTC. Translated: CAWSGLAGGLEQFF.

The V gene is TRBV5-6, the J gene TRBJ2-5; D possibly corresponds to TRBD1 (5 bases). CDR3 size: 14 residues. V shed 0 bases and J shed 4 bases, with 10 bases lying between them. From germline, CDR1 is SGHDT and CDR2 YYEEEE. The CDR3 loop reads CASSLARQTETQYF. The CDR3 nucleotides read TGTGCCAGCAGCTTGGCAAGACAGACAGAGACCCAGTACTTC.